This T cell receptor beta chain was documented in a study of monozygotic twins with inflammatory bowel disease. Template-switch reactions added UMIs with a 6-nucleotide sample barcode. cDNA for TCRalpha and TCRbeta was amplified by nested PCRs of roughly 16 then 8 to 10 cycles. Reanalyzing the 5' RACE reads, TCRdb keeps one entry per CDR3 protein, without DNA. The data show around 230,000 distinct CDR3 sequences, and the top ten clones hold roughly 1.5%. The CDR3 is 17 amino acids. The germline V gene encodes CDR1 SGHNT and CDR2 YYREEE (reference sequence). Study-wide findings and caveats: Versus healthy twins, IBD patients showed fewer clonotypes shared with others, especially with disease activity.

As for this clonotype: Its target is unknown.

The chain is built from TRBV5-4 and TRBJ2-1; TCRdb proposes TRBD2, but this gene call is untestable without DNA. The clonotype was recovered from a human donor with ulcerative colitis or Crohn's disease, or a healthy co-twin of an affected twin (not recorded which). The sample comprised blood. This CDR3 reads CASSPTEGGLKYNEQFF.